Below are 25 T cell receptor beta chains sequenced from a single sample in a study of blood T cell repertoires in COVID-19. Here immunoSEQ multiplex PCR was the method, and the copy in TCRdb shows in-frame clones only, minus some. The sample lists under 250,000 clones, 70% to 90% occurring once. The sequenced sample was peripheral blood. The receptor set was obtained from a woman aged 25 to 39 with COVID-19, enrolled during active disease.

The genes are TRBV6-2 or TRBV6-3 and TRBJ1-1; 7 bases match TRBD1. CDR1 and CDR2 (germline): MNHEY, SVGEGT. This CDR3 region has 15 residues. With V trimmed by 5 bases and J by 2 bases, 8 bases remained unmatched. CDR3 amino acids: CASSKTGQSNTEAFF. As DNA, the CDR3 is TGTGCCAGCAGTAAGACGGGACAGAGTAACACTGAAGCTTTCTTT.

This clone was observed a single time. Within the sample, other DNA sequences also encode this same CDR3. The V and J genes are TRBV19 and TRBJ2-1; 7 nucleotides align to TRBD2. Germline V gene lookup returns CDR1 LNHDA and CDR2 SQIVND (reference sequence). The length of the CDR3 is 15 residues. J was trimmed by 2 bases and V by 5 bases; bases with no gene match: 6. This CDR3 reads CASSRLAGAYNEQFF. The CDR3, as DNA: TGTGCCAGTAGTCGGTTAGCGGGTGCCTACAATGAGCAGTTCTTC.

V gene TRBV7-2 combines with J gene TRBJ2-3; 8 bases match TRBD2. The CDR3 covers 16 residues. Germline lookup yields CDR1 SGHTA and CDR2 FQGNSA. After removal of 5 bases from V and 4 bases from J, the junction contained 11 bases not matched to a gene. CDR3 sequence (DNA): TGTGCCAGCAGCCCTACCGGGACTAGTGTTGCAGATACGCAGTATTTT. It encodes CASSPTGTSVADTQYF.

The J gene is TRBJ2-1, the V gene TRBV28, with TRBD2 matching over 11 bases. The CDR3 loop spans 16 amino acids. J was trimmed by 3 bases and V by 7 bases; bases with no gene match: 8. Germline-derived CDR1 and CDR2 are MDHEN and SYDVKM. Here the CDR3 DNA reads TGTGCCAGCACCGCCACGGGACTAGCGGACTACAATGAGCAGTTCTTC. Its translation is CASTATGLADYNEQFF.

The gene calls are TRBV7-2 and TRBJ2-7, with D tentatively TRBD2 (6 bases). Germline CDR1 and CDR2: SGHTA and FQGNSA. V was trimmed by 1 base and J by 3 bases, leaving 13 bases between them. The CDR3 covers 15 residues. CDR3 sequence reads: CASSLDGGDNYEQYF. In nucleotides, the CDR3 is TGTGCCAGCAGCTTAGATGGCGGGGATAACTACGAGCAGTACTTC.

The chain couples TRBV10-3 to TRBJ1-5; TRBD1 matches 8 bases. This CDR3 contains 16 residues. With 10 bases clipped from V and 0 bases from J, the junction kept 11 bases outside the gene matches. Per the germline V gene, CDR1 is ENHRY and CDR2 is SYGVKD. The CDR3 sequence is CATGQAGGYSNQPQHF. The DNA of the CDR3 is TGTGCCACGGGACAGGCAGGGGGTTATAGCAATCAGCCCCAGCATTTT.

The V call is TRBV2, the J call TRBJ2-4, with 9 bases identical to TRBD1. This CDR3 contains 13 residues. V gave up 4 bases and J gave up 5 bases; unmatched junction bases: 0. Germline V gene data show CDR1 as SNHLY and CDR2 as FYNNEI. The CDR3, as DNA: TGTGCCAGCAGTGGACAGGGGGAAAACATTCAGTACTTC. Amino acid sequence: CASSGQGENIQYF. The whole variable domain, filled in from reference TRBV2 and TRBJ2-4, reads EPEVTQTPSHQVTQMGQEVILRCVPISNHLYFYWYRQILGQKVEFLVSFYNNEISEKSEIFDDQFSVERPDGSNFTLKIRSTKLEDSAMYFCASSGQGENIQYFGAGTRLSVL.

J is TRBJ1-4 and V is TRBV7-2, with D possibly TRBD1 on 6 matching bases. CDR1 is SGHTA and CDR2 is FQGNSA in the germline V gene. The CDR3 totals 18 residues. Trimming left V 3 bases short and J 2 bases short, with 19 bases between. CDR3 in amino acids: CASSFFYRESWTNEKLFF. CDR3 DNA sequence: TGTGCCAGCAGCTTTTTTTACAGGGAGTCGTGGACTAATGAAAAACTGTTTTTT.

The chain couples TRBV9 to TRBJ2-1; 13 bases map to TRBD2. CDR3 length: 19 amino acids. The junction had 18 bases not matched to a gene; V was cut back by 4 bases and J by 8 bases. The germline gives CDR1 SGDLS, CDR2 YYNGEE. The DNA for the CDR3 is TGTGCCAGCAGCACCCCCATGGGACTAGCGGGAAGATCCTTCGATGAGCAGTTCTTC. Translation gives CASSTPMGLAGRSFDEQFF.

Only a few counts were recorded for this clone. V is TRBV12-3 or TRBV12-4 and J is TRBJ2-1; 7 bases are a match to TRBD1. J gave up 3 bases and V 9 bases, and 5 bases lay outside the gene matches. The CDR3 length is 13 residues. The CDR3 loop reads CASSTGYYNEQFF. The CDR3 DNA reads as TGTGCCAGTTCGACAGGGTACTACAATGAGCAGTTCTTC.

The J gene is TRBJ1-1, the V gene TRBV19, with TRBD1 matching over 9 bases. CDR1 LNHDA and CDR2 SQIVND come from the germline V gene (reference sequence). The CDR3 consists of 14 residues. Trimming took 7 bases from V and 0 from J; bases not matched to a gene: 3. CDR3 sequence (DNA): TGTGCCAGTAACAGGGGGCGCATGAACACTGAAGCTTTCTTT. It specifies CASNRGRMNTEAFF.

V is TRBV4-3 and J is TRBJ1-2; D possibly corresponds to TRBD1 (6 bases). This CDR3 comprises 14 residues. V gave up 3 bases and J gave up 3 bases, with 11 bases separating them. Germline CDR1 LGHNA, CDR2 YSLEER. The chain's CDR3 is CASSQSRGDYGYTF. The CDR3 DNA is TGCGCCAGCAGCCAGTCCAGGGGCGACTATGGCTACACCTTC.

The chain couples TRBV18 to TRBJ1-1; D is perhaps TRBD1 (5 bases). V lost 3 bases, J lost 6 bases, and 8 bases lay in between. The CDR3 is 12 amino acids. Germline values: CDR1 KGHSH, CDR2 LQKENI. The CDR3 here is CASSPREAEAFF. In nucleotides, the CDR3 is TGTGCCAGCTCACCCAGGGAGGCTGAAGCTTTCTTT.

The rearrangement uses TRBV4-2 and TRBJ2-3, with D perhaps TRBD2 (5 bases). CDR1 and CDR2 from the germline V gene are LGHNA and YNFKEQ. This CDR3 comprises 15 residues. V was trimmed by 4 bases and J by 2 bases, leaving 13 bases between them. The CDR3, as DNA: TGTGCCAGCAGCCCGGGATCGATAGACACAGATACGCAGTATTTT. This translates into CASSPGSIDTDTQYF.

The chain employs TRBV18 and TRBJ1-1; D is undetermined. CDR1 KGHSH and CDR2 LQKENI come from the germline V gene. V dropped 6 bases and J dropped 5 bases, with 7 bases sitting between them. This CDR3 is built from 11 residues. The CDR3 reads CASSGGTEAFF. The CDR3 coding sequence is TGTGCCAGCTCGGGAGGAACTGAAGCTTTCTTT. The whole variable domain, remainder taken from reference TRBV18 and TRBJ1-1, is NAGVMQNPRHLVRRRGQEARLRCSPMKGHSHVYWYRQLPEEGLKFMVYLQKENIIDESGMPKERFSAEFPKEGPSILRIQQVVRGDSAAYFCASSGGTEAFFGQGTRLTVV.

The V and J genes are TRBV3-1 (or the pseudogene TRBV3-2) and TRBJ1-1; unclear D gene. Trimming took 3 bases from V and 7 from J, leaving 18 bases between them. There are 15 residues in the CDR3. Germline CDR1 reads LGHDT; CDR2 reads YNNKEL (reference sequence). CDR3 DNA sequence: TGTGCCAGCAGCCAGGGCGTTTGGGCTGACGGTGAAGCTTTCTTT. Amino acids: CASSQGVWADGEAFF.

V is TRBV6-5 and J is TRBJ2-5; perhaps TRBD1 as D (6 bases). CDR3 length: 15 residues. V was trimmed by 2 bases and J by 6 bases, leaving 16 bases between them. Germline-derived CDR1 and CDR2 are MNHEY and SVGAGI. CDR3 in amino acids: CASSYGDTNRKTQYF. The DNA for the CDR3 is TGTGCCAGCAGTTACGGGGACACGAATCGGAAGACCCAGTACTTC.

The genes are TRBV7-8 and TRBJ2-7; unclear D gene. Germline V CDR1 and CDR2: SGHVS, FQNEAQ. The CDR3 is 14 amino acids. The ends were cut back, 1 base at V and 0 bases at J, with 7 bases in the middle. CDR3 sequence reads: CASSLGAGSYEQYV. The CDR3 DNA reads as TGTGCCAGCAGCTTAGGTGCAGGCTCCTACGAGCAGTACGTC.

The chain carries TRBV18 and TRBJ2-7; D is possibly TRBD1 (6 bases). The CDR3 extends over 14 amino acids. CDR1 KGHSH and CDR2 LQKENI come from the germline V gene. Trimming removed 3 bases from V and 5 bases from J, with 14 bases in between. The CDR3 here is CASSPIDRPHEQYV. CDR3 nucleotides: TGTGCCAGCTCACCGATTGACAGGCCTCACGAGCAGTACGTC.

This rearrangement joins TRBV2 to TRBJ2-1; D might be TRBD2 (6 bases). Trimming stripped 6 bases from V and 8 bases from J, with 11 bases between. CDR1 and CDR2 (germline): SNHLY, FYNNEI. This CDR3 is 12 amino acids long. The chain's CDR3 is CASRPPGDEQFF. Here the CDR3 DNA reads TGTGCCAGCAGACCACCGGGAGATGAGCAGTTCTTC.

This chain connects TRBV18 to TRBJ2-1; D ambiguous. Germline CDR1 KGHSH, CDR2 LQKENI. The CDR3 spans 14 residues. The V end lost 6 bases, the J end lost 2 bases, and 11 bases lay between the germline ends. The CDR3 is CASSVLTTYNEQFF. CDR3 nucleotide sequence: TGTGCCAGCTCGGTCCTAACGACCTACAATGAGCAGTTCTTC.

In its sample, this clone was seen a few times. The rearrangement links TRBV12-5 to TRBJ1-6; the match to TRBD1 covers 7 bases. CDR3 length: 15 residues. Unmatched junction bases numbered 7, after V lost 6 bases and J lost 5 bases. The V gene's germline CDR1 is LGHNT and CDR2 FRNRAP. The CDR3 DNA is TGTGCTAGTGGATCCGGGACAGTCGATAATTCACCCCTCCACTTT. Amino acids: CASGSGTVDNSPLHF.

The J gene is TRBJ2-6, the V gene TRBV19; D perhaps matches TRBD1 (5 bases). V lost 5 bases and J 0 bases, leaving 11 bases between the germline ends. Germline CDR1 reads LNHDA; CDR2 reads SQIVND (reference sequence). The CDR3 is made up of 16 amino acids. This chain's CDR3 is CASSADSTSGANVLTF. DNA of the CDR3: TGTGCCAGTAGTGCCGACAGTACCTCTGGGGCCAACGTCCTGACTTTC.

Points on this clone: The same CDR3 arises from other DNA sequences in this sample as well. This chain uses TRBV6-2 or TRBV6-3 with TRBJ2-7; D possibly corresponds to TRBD1 (6 bases). This CDR3 has 12 amino acids. The ends were cut back, 6 bases at V and 2 bases at J, with 8 bases in the middle. Germline CDR1 MNHEY, CDR2 SVGEGT. This chain's CDR3 is CASSRTAYEQYF. CDR3 bases: TGTGCCAGCAGCCGGACAGCCTACGAGCAGTACTTC.

The J gene is TRBJ1-2, the V gene TRBV28, with D possibly being TRBD1 (6 bases). Germline CDR1 is MDHEN and CDR2 is SYDVKM. The ends were cut back, 6 bases at V and 2 bases at J, with 10 bases in the middle. The CDR3 has 13 amino acids. CDR3 nucleotides: TGTGCCAGCAGACCTACAGGGAACTATGGCTACACCTTC. It specifies CASRPTGNYGYTF.